The clone carrying this T cell receptor (beta chain) came up once. Antigen unknown. The CDR3 totals 14 residues. Trimming removed 5 bases at V and 5 bases at J, with 15 bases between. From germline, CDR1 is MNHEY and CDR2 SVGAGI. The sample comes from a study of cytomegalovirus exposure and HLA in healthy donors. Whole-study findings and limits: A later analysis linked a missense DCLRE1C variant to TCR beta V- and J-gene trimming. Associated with cytomegalovirus, according to the listing, were 170 or so TCR beta chains.

Donors were ostensibly healthy at sampling, although undocumented immune exposures were probable. Primers for the PCR totalled 60 Vbeta and 13 Jbeta. Here immunoSEQ multiplex PCR was the method, and the copy in TCRdb shows in-frame clones only, minus some. Among around 130,000 clones, approximately 84% were seen once, and the ten largest hold roughly 1.5%. The rearrangement uses TRBV6-5 and TRBJ2-5; D is uncertain. The sequencing input was PBMCs. The receptor's source is a woman under 30 in good health and CMV-seronegative. The CDR3 nucleotides are TGTGCCAGCAGTGCTTCCCGGGTTTTCGAGACCCAGTACTTC. It translates to CASSASRVFETQYF.